Listed below are T cell receptor beta chains from one sample, sequenced in a study of T cell repertoires in cytomegalovirus infection. MiXCR, run by TCRdb on the reads, gives a single entry per CDR3 protein. The sample lists about 300,000 distinct CDR3 sequences, about 8.8% occurring once. Material for sequencing was PBMCs. The receptors come from a human donor in good health (CMV status not recorded). Some clones in this sample may be carry-over from other donors' samples. The CDR3 runs from the conserved cysteine through the conserved F or W. The order of the fields is J gene, V gene, clone size, D gene, CDR3 DNA, CDR3 protein. The D gene is left open where the match is weak. Not every row has a clone size; where given, it reads once, few, many or a size class.

>TRBJ2-1|TRBV5-1|few|TRBD2
TGCGCCAGTAGTACTGGCGGGGGAGCCTACAATGAGCAGTTCTTC
CASSTGGGAYNEQFF
>TRBJ2-1|TRBV6-2/TRBV6-3|NA|NA
TGTGCCAGCAGTTACTTGGACCCGGGGGAGCAGTTCTTC
CASSYLDPGEQFF
>TRBJ1-1|TRBV28|once|NA
TGTGCCAGCATCCCCGCAGGGACGAACATTGAAGCTTTCTTT
CASIPAGTNIEAFF
>TRBJ1-1|TRBV20-1|many|NA
TGCAGTGCTAGCCTCCGTGGGAACACTGAAGCTTTCTTT
CSASLRGNTEAFF
>TRBJ2-5|TRBV12-3/TRBV12-4|few|TRBD1
TGTGCCAGCAGTTCCTCCGGGACAGCATCCCAAGAGACCCAGTACTTC
CASSSSGTASQETQYF
>TRBJ1-5|TRBV7-6|many|NA
TGTGCCAGCAGCCAGGTGGGATTTTCGCAGCCCCAGCATTTT
CASSQVGFSQPQHF
>TRBJ1-2|TRBV7-9|many|NA
TGTGCCAGCACGGAGGGAGGAGTTAGTGGCTACACCTTC
CASTEGGVSGYTF
>TRBJ2-7|TRBV6-6|few|NA
TGTGCCAGCAGTTACCAGTGGGAGCAGTACTTC
CASSYQWEQYF
>TRBJ2-3|TRBV6-4|many|TRBD2
TGTGCCAGCAGTGTTGGGGGGGAAGATACGCAGTATTTT
CASSVGGEDTQYF
>TRBJ2-5|TRBV28|many|TRBD1
TGTGCCAGCAGAGGACAGGGGCAAGAGACCCAGTACTTC
CASRGQGQETQYF
>TRBJ2-2|TRBV2|many|NA
TGTGCCAGCAGTGTATCGGGGGCGGACACCGGGGAGCTGTTTTTT
CASSVSGADTGELFF
>TRBJ2-1|TRBV2|many|NA
TGTGCCAGCAGTGAAGCGCGTGGGGCGACCTACAATGAGCAGTTCTTC
CASSEARGATYNEQFF
>TRBJ1-2|TRBV24-1|many|TRBD1
TGTGCCACCAGTGTGGGACAGGGAAGATATACCTTC
CATSVGQGRYTF
>TRBJ1-2|TRBV4-1|many|NA
TGCGCCAGCAGCCCCTTCGACCAGGGGAACTATGGCTACACCTTC
CASSPFDQGNYGYTF
>TRBJ2-3|TRBV7-2|many|NA
TGTGCCAGCACTCAGGGGTACACAGATACGCAGTATTTT
CASTQGYTDTQYF